Listed here are 27 T cell receptor beta chains from one sample, sequenced in a study of T cell responses to AZD1222 COVID-19 vaccine. Libraries were prepared by immunoSEQ multiplex PCR; TCRdb keeps only in-frame clonotypes and omits some of them. This table holds 140,000 to 150,000 clones, roughly nine tenths found once. The starting material was peripheral blood, obtained on day 0 of AZD1222 vaccination. Source of these receptors: an adult in good health.

V is TRBV7-2 and J is TRBJ1-3, with a possible D match to TRBD1 (5 bases). V was shortened by 0 bases and J by 2 bases, with 5 bases between the two germline ends. Germline CDR1 and CDR2: SGHTA and FQGNSA. The CDR3 is 14 amino acids. CDR3 nucleotide sequence: TGTGCCAGCAGCTTAGCAGGGGCTGGAAACACCATATATTTT. Protein product: CASSLAGAGNTIYF.

This clone showed up just once. The V and J genes are TRBV7-8 and TRBJ1-4, with 8 bases identical to TRBD1. The CDR3 has 15 amino acids. V dropped 4 bases and J dropped 4; count of bases not matched to a gene: 5. Looked up from germline, CDR1 is SGHVS and CDR2 is FQNEAQ. CDR3 in amino acids: CASSSQGAVNEKLFF. As DNA, the CDR3 is TGTGCCAGCAGCTCCCAGGGGGCGGTTAATGAAAAACTGTTTTTT.

The chain employs TRBV28 and TRBJ1-1; 7 nucleotides line up with TRBD1. V shed 3 bases and J 3 bases; nucleotides not matched to a gene: 16. The CDR3 covers 18 residues. Germline V CDR1 and CDR2: MDHEN, SYDVKM. As DNA, the CDR3 is TGTGCCAGCAGTTTCGAGGCCGGACAGGCTGATTGGTACACTGAAGCTTTCTTT. This translates into CASSFEAGQADWYTEAFF.

This chain links TRBV4-2 with TRBJ1-2; D unresolved. The V end lost 3 bases, the J end lost 3 bases, and 8 bases lay between the germline ends. Germline V gene data show CDR1 as LGHNA and CDR2 as YNFKEQ. This CDR3 has 13 residues. The CDR3 DNA sequence: TGTGCCAGCAGCCACGACAAATACTATGGCTACACCTTC. It encodes CASSHDKYYGYTF.

This chain links TRBV12-3 or TRBV12-4 with TRBJ2-7; D may match TRBD1 or TRBD2 (5 bases each). This CDR3 has 11 residues. Trimming shortened V by 6 bases and J by 6 bases, and 9 bases separated the two germline ends. The CDR3 region is CASRAGTEQYF. CDR3 nucleotides: TGTGCCAGCAGGGCCGGGACCGAGCAGTACTTC.

As DNA, the CDR3 is TGTGCCAGTTCCAGGGTCTTTAACACTGAAGCTTTCTTT. It specifies CASSRVFNTEAFF. V is TRBV25-1 and J is TRBJ1-1; weak D call: TRBD1 (5 bases). The V gene's germline CDR1 is MGHDK and CDR2 SYGVNS. Trimming stripped 9 bases from V and 2 bases from J, with 13 bases between. This CDR3 has 13 amino acids.

This clone has only one observation. J is TRBJ1-6 and V is TRBV4-2, with D possibly being TRBD1 (6 bases). The CDR3 loop spans 16 amino acids. Looked up from germline, CDR1 is LGHNA and CDR2 is YNFKEQ. Trimming took 1 base from V and 8 from J, leaving 15 bases between them. The CDR3 nucleotides read TGTGCCAGCAGCCAAGCAATTAGGGCAGGGGATTCACCCCTCCACTTT. It yields the protein CASSQAIRAGDSPLHF.

The V call is TRBV5-1, the J call TRBJ1-2; 8 nucleotides align to TRBD1. CDR1 and CDR2 from the germline V gene are SGHRS and YFSETQ. V shed 4 bases, J shed 5 bases, and the junction held 16 bases outside the gene matches. The CDR3 runs 17 residues. CDR3 loop: CASSLRTGPNSLYGYTF. The CDR3 DNA follows: TGCGCCAGCAGCCTAAGGACAGGGCCGAATTCCCTTTATGGCTACACCTTC.

There are a few counts of this clone. The J gene is TRBJ1-2, the V gene TRBV9, with no clear D. This CDR3 is built from 12 residues. The V and J ends lost 0 bases and 6 bases respectively, with 6 bases between them. In germline, CDR1 is SGDLS, CDR2 YYNGEE. CDR3 coding DNA: TGTGCCAGCAGCGTAGGGAATAATGGCTACACCTTC. As protein: CASSVGNNGYTF.

The rearrangement joins TRBV27 to TRBJ2-1, with D hard to call. The CDR3 has 14 residues. The germline CDR1 and CDR2 sequences are MNHEY and SMNVEV (reference sequence). Trimming took off 2 bases at V and 4 bases at J, with 9 bases between the two ends. CDR3 protein: CASSLTQNYNEQFF. DNA of the CDR3: TGTGCCAGCAGTTTAACCCAGAATTACAATGAGCAGTTCTTC.

The V call is TRBV12-3 or TRBV12-4, the J call TRBJ1-2; D gene unclear. V shed 3 bases and J shed 4 bases, with 9 bases lying between them. The CDR3 extends over 13 amino acids. CDR3: CASSLSQAYGYTF. CDR3 nucleotides: TGTGCCAGCAGTTTGTCCCAGGCCTATGGCTACACCTTC.

The table lists this clone with a count of one. CDR3 bases: TGTGCCAGCAGCTTGGGTAGGGGAGCTGGAAACACCATATATTTT. It encodes CASSLGRGAGNTIYF. This chain links TRBV5-4 with TRBJ1-3, with D perhaps TRBD1 (5 bases). Germline V lookup: CDR1 SGHNT, CDR2 YYREEE (reference sequence). V gave up 0 bases and J gave up 2 bases, with 9 bases separating them. CDR3 length: 15 amino acids.

The rearrangement links TRBV6-2 or TRBV6-3 to TRBJ1-6; TRBD1 might be the D (6 bases). The V gene's germline CDR1 is MNHEY and CDR2 SVGEGT. This CDR3 has 12 residues. The germline V and J ends were trimmed by 6 bases and 12 bases, with 12 bases remaining between them. CDR3 residues: CASSTGTEPLHF. CDR3 sequence (DNA): TGTGCCAGCAGCACAGGGACCGAACCCCTCCACTTT.

The rearrangement links TRBV20-1 to TRBJ1-1; D gene uncertain. This CDR3 contains 11 residues. Germline CDR1 and CDR2: DFQATT and SNEGSKA (reference sequence). Trimming took off 0 bases at V and 7 bases at J, with 6 bases between the two ends. CDR3 sequence: CSARESHEAFF. As DNA, the CDR3 is TGCAGTGCTAGAGAGTCCCATGAAGCTTTCTTT.

The chain carries TRBV5-6 and TRBJ2-5; D remains ambiguous. Germline CDR1 SGHDT, CDR2 YYEEEE. V dropped 9 bases and J dropped 3 bases, with 15 bases sitting between them. This CDR3 region has 13 residues. The CDR3 nucleotides are TGTGCCACCTCCGTCGGTAGCAAAGAGACCCAGTACTTC. Its translation: CATSVGSKETQYF.

This rearrangement joins TRBV27 to TRBJ2-1; 13 nucleotides agree with TRBD2. After removal of 4 bases from V and 5 bases from J, the junction contained 2 bases not matched to a gene. Germline assignment: CDR1 MNHEY and CDR2 SMNVEV (reference sequence). The CDR3 length is 15 residues. DNA of the CDR3: TGTGCCAGCAGTTGGGGGACTAGCGGGAACAATGAGCAGTTCTTC. Its protein product is CASSWGTSGNNEQFF.

This clone has a handful of counts. The chain links TRBV24-1 to TRBJ1-1; possible D gene TRBD1, 5 bases. The CDR3 totals 16 residues. Trimming removed 4 bases from V and 1 base from J, with 15 bases in between. Germline V gene lookup returns CDR1 KGHDR and CDR2 SFDVKD. CDR3 in amino acids: CATSERPGTGNTEAFF. CDR3 in DNA: TGTGCCACCAGTGAACGTCCCGGGACGGGGAACACTGAAGCTTTCTTT.

V usage is TRBV27 and J usage is TRBJ1-3; 10 positions match TRBD1. Trimming cost V 8 bases and J 8 bases; bases outside gene matches: 21. CDR1 MNHEY and CDR2 SMNVEV come from the germline V gene (reference sequence). This CDR3 has 18 amino acids. This CDR3 reads CASGPQPRGQGGVHTIYF. Here the CDR3 DNA reads TGTGCCAGCGGCCCACAACCCCGCGGACAGGGGGGTGTACACACCATATATTTT.

The V gene is TRBV20-1, the J gene TRBJ2-3; no definite D call. The CDR3 has 10 residues. Between the trimmed V and J ends, which lost 3 bases and 8 bases, there was a span of 6 bases. Germline V lookup: CDR1 DFQATT, CDR2 SNEGSKA (reference sequence). The CDR3 here is CSASLGTQYF. CDR3 nucleotides: TGCAGTGCTAGTTTGGGTACGCAGTATTTT.

V and J are TRBV19 and TRBJ2-3, with D perhaps TRBD2 (6 bases). CDR1 is LNHDA and CDR2 is SQIVND in the germline V gene (reference sequence). The CDR3 extends over 13 amino acids. Deletions cut 4 bases from V and 4 bases from J, with 9 bases between. The DNA for the CDR3 is TGTGCCAGTAGTAGGGGGGTCCCAGATACGCAGTATTTT. Encoded protein: CASSRGVPDTQYF.

The chain combines TRBV7-2 with TRBJ2-3, with D uncertain. Germline V lookup: CDR1 SGHTA, CDR2 FQGNSA. The CDR3 covers 14 residues. The V gene lost 5 bases and the J gene lost 2 bases, with 11 bases spanning the gap. The CDR3 DNA follows: TGTGCCAGCAGCCCCCCGTCGATCACAGATACGCAGTATTTT. As protein: CASSPPSITDTQYF.

The V call is TRBV28, the J call TRBJ1-1; 9 positions agree with TRBD1. The length of the CDR3 is 14 residues. With V trimmed by 6 bases and J by 0 bases, 2 bases remained unmatched. Per germline, CDR1 MDHEN and CDR2 SYDVKM. The CDR3 sequence is CASRRQGVNTEAFF. CDR3 DNA: TGTGCCAGCAGGCGACAGGGGGTGAACACTGAAGCTTTCTTT.

This chain uses TRBV28 with TRBJ2-3; no firm D call. This CDR3 is 14 amino acids long. V was pared by 4 bases and J by 4 bases, with 12 bases between. Per germline, CDR1 MDHEN and CDR2 SYDVKM. CDR3 region: CASSSPAWADTQYF. CDR3 sequence (DNA): TGTGCCAGCAGTTCCCCGGCGTGGGCAGATACGCAGTATTTT.

V is TRBV7-9 and J is TRBJ1-5, with D perhaps TRBD1 (6 bases). CDR1 and CDR2 (germline): SEHNR, FQNEAQ (reference sequence). This CDR3 spans 15 amino acids. V dropped 2 bases and J dropped 1 base, with 9 bases sitting between them. The CDR3 sequence is CASSLTGASNQPQHF. For the CDR3, the DNA is TGTGCCAGCAGCTTAACGGGGGCCAGCAATCAGCCCCAGCATTTT.

The CDR3 coding sequence is TGTGCCAGCTCACCTCGGACTAGCGCGTCCAATGAGCAGTTCTTC. This gives the protein CASSPRTSASNEQFF. J is TRBJ2-1 and V is TRBV18; 9 positions match TRBD2. The CDR3 has 15 residues. The germline V gene encodes CDR1 KGHSH and CDR2 LQKENI. The ends lost 3 bases at V and 6 bases at J; junction bases unmatched: 6. The variable domain in full, completed from reference TRBV18 and TRBJ2-1, reads NAGVMQNPRHLVRRRGQEARLRCSPMKGHSHVYWYRQLPEEGLKFMVYLQKENIIDESGMPKERFSAEFPKEGPSILRIQQVVRGDSAAYFCASSPRTSASNEQFFGPGTRLTVL.

This clone has only one observation. This chain uses TRBV28 with TRBJ1-5, with 8 bases identical to TRBD1. Unmatched junction bases numbered 9, after V lost 4 bases and J lost 1 base. CDR1 and CDR2 (germline): MDHEN, SYDVKM. The CDR3 covers 17 residues. The CDR3 spells CASSSRTGWVSNQPQHF. The CDR3 nucleotides are TGTGCCAGCAGTTCCCGGACAGGGTGGGTCAGCAATCAGCCCCAGCATTTT.

The rearrangement links TRBV27 to TRBJ1-1; 7 nucleotides line up with TRBD1. The V and J ends lost 6 bases and 3 bases, in that order; junction bases with no gene match: 4. Germline CDR1 MNHEY, CDR2 SMNVEV (reference sequence). This CDR3 is built from 13 residues. The CDR3 DNA reads as TGTGCCAGCAGGACACAGGGGTACACTGAAGCTTTCTTT. This encodes CASRTQGYTEAFF.